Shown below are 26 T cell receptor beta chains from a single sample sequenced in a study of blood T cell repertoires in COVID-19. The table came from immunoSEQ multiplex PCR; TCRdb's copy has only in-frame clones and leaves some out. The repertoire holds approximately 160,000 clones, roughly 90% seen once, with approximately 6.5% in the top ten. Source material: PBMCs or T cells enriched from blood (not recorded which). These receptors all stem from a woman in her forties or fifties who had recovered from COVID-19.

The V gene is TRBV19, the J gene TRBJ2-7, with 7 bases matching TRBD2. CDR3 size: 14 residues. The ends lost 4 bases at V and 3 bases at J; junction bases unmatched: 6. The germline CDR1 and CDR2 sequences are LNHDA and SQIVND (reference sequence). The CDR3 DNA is TGTGCCAGTAGTAGGGCGGGAGCGGACTACGAGCAGTACTTC. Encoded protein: CASSRAGADYEQYF. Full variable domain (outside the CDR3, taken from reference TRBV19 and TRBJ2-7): DGGITQSPKYLFRKEGQNVTLSCEQNLNHDAMYWYRQDPGQGLRLIYYSQIVNDFQKGDIAEGYSVSREKKESFPLTVTSAQKNPTAFYLCASSRAGADYEQYFGPGTRLTVT.

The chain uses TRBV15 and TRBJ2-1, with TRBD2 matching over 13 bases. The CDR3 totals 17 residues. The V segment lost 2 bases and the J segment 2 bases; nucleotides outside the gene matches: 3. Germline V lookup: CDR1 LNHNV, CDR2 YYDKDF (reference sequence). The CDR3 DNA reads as TGTGCCACCAGCAGACCGGGACTAGCGGGGACCTACAATGAGCAGTTCTTC. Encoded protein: CATSRPGLAGTYNEQFF.

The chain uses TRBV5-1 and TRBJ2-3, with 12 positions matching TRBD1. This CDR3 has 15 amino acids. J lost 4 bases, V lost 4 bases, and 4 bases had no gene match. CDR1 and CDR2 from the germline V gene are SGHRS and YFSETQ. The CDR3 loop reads CASSVGQGAADTQYF. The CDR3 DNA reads TGCGCCAGCAGCGTGGGACAGGGGGCTGCAGATACGCAGTATTTT.

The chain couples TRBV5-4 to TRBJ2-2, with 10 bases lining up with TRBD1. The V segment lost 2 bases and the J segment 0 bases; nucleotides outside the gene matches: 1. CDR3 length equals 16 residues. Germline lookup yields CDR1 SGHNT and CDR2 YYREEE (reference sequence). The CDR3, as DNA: TGTGCCAGCAGCTTAGGACAGGGGGCGAACACCGGGGAGCTGTTTTTT. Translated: CASSLGQGANTGELFF.

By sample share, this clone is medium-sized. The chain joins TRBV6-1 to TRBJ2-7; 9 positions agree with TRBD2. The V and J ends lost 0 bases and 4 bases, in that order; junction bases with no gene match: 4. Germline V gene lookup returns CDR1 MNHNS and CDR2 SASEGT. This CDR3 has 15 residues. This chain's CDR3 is CASSEAGSGSYEQYF. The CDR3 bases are TGTGCCAGCAGTGAAGCCGGTAGCGGGAGTTACGAGCAGTACTTC.

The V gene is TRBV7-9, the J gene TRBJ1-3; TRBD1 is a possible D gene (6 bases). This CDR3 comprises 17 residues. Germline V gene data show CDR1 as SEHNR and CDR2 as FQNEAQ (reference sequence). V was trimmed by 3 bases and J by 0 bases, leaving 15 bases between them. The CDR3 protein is CASSFGQLKFSGNTIYF. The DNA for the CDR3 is TGTGCCAGCAGCTTCGGACAGTTAAAATTCTCTGGAAACACCATATATTTT.

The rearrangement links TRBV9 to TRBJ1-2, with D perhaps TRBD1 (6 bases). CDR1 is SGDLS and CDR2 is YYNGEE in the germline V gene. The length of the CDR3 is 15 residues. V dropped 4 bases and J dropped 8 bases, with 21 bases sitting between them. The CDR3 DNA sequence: TGTGCCAGCAGCAGTATAAACAGGGACCTTGGAGGCTACACCTTC. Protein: CASSSINRDLGGYTF. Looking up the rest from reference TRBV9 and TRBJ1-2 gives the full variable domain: DSGVTQTPKHLITATGQRVTLRCSPRSGDLSVYWYQQSLDQGLQFLIQYYNGEERAKGNILERFSAQQFPDLHSELNLSSLELGDSALYFCASSSINRDLGGYTFGSGTRLTVV.

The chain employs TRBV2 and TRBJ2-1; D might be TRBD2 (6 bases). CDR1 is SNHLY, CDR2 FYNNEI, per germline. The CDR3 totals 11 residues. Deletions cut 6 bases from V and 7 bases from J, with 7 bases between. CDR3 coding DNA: TGTGCCAGCAGCGGGACTAATGAGCAGTTCTTC. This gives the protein CASSGTNEQFF. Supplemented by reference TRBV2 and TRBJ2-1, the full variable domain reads EPEVTQTPSHQVTQMGQEVILRCVPISNHLYFYWYRQILGQKVEFLVSFYNNEISEKSEIFDDQFSVERPDGSNFTLKIRSTKLEDSAMYFCASSGTNEQFFGPGTRLTVL.

CDR3 loop: CASRRQDLNTEAFF. The CDR3 coding sequence is TGTGCCAGCAGGCGACAGGATCTGAACACTGAAGCTTTCTTT. V usage is TRBV28 and J usage is TRBJ1-1, with a possible D match to TRBD1 (6 bases). Trimming took 6 bases from V and 0 from J, leaving 11 bases between them. The germline V gene encodes CDR1 MDHEN and CDR2 SYDVKM. The CDR3 sequence is 14 residues long. The variable domain in full, with the rest retrieved from reference TRBV28 and TRBJ1-1, is DVKVTQSSRYLVKRTGEKVFLECVQDMDHENMFWYRQDPGLGLRLIYFSYDVKMKEKGDIPEGYSVSREKKERFSLILESASTNQTSMYLCASRRQDLNTEAFFGQGTRLTVV.

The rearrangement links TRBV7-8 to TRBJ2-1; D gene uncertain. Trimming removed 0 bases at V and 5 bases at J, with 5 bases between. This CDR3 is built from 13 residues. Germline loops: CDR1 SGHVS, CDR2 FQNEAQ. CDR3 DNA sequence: TGTGCCAGCAGCTTAGCTGGCCACAATGAGCAGTTCTTC. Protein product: CASSLAGHNEQFF.

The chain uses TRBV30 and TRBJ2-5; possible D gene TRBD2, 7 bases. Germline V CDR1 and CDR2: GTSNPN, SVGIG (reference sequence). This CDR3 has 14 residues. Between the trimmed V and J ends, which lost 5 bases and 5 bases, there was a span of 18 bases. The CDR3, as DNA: TGTGCCTGGGGCTGGGGGGGCAGGGTTGAGACCCAGTACTTC. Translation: CAWGWGGRVETQYF.

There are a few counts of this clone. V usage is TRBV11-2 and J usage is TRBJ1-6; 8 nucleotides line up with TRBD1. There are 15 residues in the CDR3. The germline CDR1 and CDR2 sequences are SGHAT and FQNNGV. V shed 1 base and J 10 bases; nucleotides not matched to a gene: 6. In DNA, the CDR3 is TGTGCCAGCAGCTTAGGAGGCAGGGGGCACTCACCCCTCCACTTT. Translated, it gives CASSLGGRGHSPLHF.

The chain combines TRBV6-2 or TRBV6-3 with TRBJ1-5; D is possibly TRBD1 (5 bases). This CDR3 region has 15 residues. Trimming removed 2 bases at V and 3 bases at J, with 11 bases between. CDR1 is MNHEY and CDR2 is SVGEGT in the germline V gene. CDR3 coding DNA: TGTGCCAGCAGTTACAGGGGTAGTGTCAATCAGCCCCAGCATTTT. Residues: CASSYRGSVNQPQHF.

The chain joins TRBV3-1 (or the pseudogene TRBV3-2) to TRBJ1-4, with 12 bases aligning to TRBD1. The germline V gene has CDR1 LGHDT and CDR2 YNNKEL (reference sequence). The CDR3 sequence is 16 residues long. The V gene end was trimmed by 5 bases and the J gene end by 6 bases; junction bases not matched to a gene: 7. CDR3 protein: CASSDRDRGQDEKLFF. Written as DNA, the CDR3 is TGTGCCAGCAGCGACCGGGACAGGGGGCAGGATGAAAAACTGTTTTTT.

The CDR3 loop is CASSLGTGNFYEQYF. DNA of the CDR3: TGTGCCAGCAGCTTGGGGACAGGGAATTTTTACGAGCAGTACTTC. This sequence joins TRBV5-4 and TRBJ2-7; 8 positions match TRBD1. V lost 0 bases and J lost 4; bases outside the gene matches: 6. Germline V gene sequence: CDR1 SGHNT, CDR2 YYREEE (reference sequence). CDR3 length: 15 amino acids.

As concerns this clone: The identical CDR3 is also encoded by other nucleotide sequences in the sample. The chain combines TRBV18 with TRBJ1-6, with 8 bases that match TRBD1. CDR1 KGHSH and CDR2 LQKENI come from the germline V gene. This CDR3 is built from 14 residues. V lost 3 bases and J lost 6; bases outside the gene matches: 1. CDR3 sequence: CASSPGQGNSPLHF. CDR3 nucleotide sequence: TGTGCCAGCTCACCTGGACAGGGTAATTCACCCCTCCACTTT. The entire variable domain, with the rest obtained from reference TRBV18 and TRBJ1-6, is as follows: NAGVMQNPRHLVRRRGQEARLRCSPMKGHSHVYWYRQLPEEGLKFMVYLQKENIIDESGMPKERFSAEFPKEGPSILRIQQVVRGDSAAYFCASSPGQGNSPLHFGNGTRLTVT.

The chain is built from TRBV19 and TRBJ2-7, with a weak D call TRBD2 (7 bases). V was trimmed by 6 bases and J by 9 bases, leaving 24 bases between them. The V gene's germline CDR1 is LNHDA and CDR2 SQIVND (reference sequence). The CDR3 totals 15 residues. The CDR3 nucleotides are TGTGCCAGTAGCCCAAGCGGGCAGGGGAGGGTAGCGCAGTACTTC. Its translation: CASSPSGQGRVAQYF.

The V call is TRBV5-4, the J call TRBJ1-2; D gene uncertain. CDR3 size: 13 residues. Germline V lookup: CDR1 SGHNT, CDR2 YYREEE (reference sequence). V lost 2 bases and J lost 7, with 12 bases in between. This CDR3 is CASSFGSGSGYTF. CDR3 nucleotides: TGTGCCAGCAGCTTTGGGTCAGGATCTGGCTACACCTTC.

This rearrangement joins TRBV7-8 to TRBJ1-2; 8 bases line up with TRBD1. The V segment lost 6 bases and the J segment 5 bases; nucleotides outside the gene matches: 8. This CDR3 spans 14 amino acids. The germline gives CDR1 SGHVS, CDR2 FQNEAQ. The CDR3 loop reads CASSPGTGRYGYTF. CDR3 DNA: TGTGCCAGCAGTCCCGGGACAGGACGTTATGGCTACACCTTC.

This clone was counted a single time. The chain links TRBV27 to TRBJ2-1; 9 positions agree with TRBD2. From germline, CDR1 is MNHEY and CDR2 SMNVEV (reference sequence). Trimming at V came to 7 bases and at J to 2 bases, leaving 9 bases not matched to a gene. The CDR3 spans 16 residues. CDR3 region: CASNLEREAPYNEQFF. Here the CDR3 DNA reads TGTGCCAGCAACCTGGAGCGGGAGGCCCCCTACAATGAGCAGTTCTTC.

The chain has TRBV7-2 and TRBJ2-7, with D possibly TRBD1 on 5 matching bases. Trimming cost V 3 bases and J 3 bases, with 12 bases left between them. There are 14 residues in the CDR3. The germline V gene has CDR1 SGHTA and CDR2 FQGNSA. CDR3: CASSFLTASYEQYF. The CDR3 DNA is TGTGCCAGCAGCTTCTTGACAGCCAGCTACGAGCAGTACTTC.

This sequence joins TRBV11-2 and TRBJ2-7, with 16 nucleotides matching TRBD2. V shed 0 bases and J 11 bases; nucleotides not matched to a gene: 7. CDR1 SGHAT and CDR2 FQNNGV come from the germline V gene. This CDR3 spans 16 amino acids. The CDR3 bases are TGTGCCAGCAGCTTAGAATCGACCGGGACTAGCGGGAGGGAGTACTTC. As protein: CASSLESTGTSGREYF. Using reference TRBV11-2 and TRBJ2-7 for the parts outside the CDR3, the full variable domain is EAGVAQSPRYKIIEKRQSVAFWCNPISGHATLYWYQQILGQGPKLLIQFQNNGVVDDSQLPKDRFSAERLKGVDSTLKIQPAKLEDSAVYLCASSLESTGTSGREYFGPGTRLTVT.

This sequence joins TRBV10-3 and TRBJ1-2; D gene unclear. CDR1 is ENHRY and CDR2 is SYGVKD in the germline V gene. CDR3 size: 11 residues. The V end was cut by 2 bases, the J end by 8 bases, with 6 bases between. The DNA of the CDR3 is TGTGCCATCAGTGAGGGTACAGGCTACACCTTC. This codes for CAISEGTGYTF.

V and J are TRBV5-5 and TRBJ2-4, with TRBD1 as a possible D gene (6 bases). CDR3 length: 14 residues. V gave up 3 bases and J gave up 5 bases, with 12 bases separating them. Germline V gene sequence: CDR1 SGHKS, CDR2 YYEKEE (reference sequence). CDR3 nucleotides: TGTGCCAGCAGCTGGGACACCCGGCAAAACATTCAGTACTTC. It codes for CASSWDTRQNIQYF. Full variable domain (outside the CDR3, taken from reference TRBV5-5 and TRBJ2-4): DAGVTQSPTHLIKTRGQQVTLRCSPISGHKSVSWYQQVLGQGPQFIFQYYEKEERGRGNFPDRFSARQFPNYSSELNVNALLLGDSALYLCASSWDTRQNIQYFGAGTRLSVL.

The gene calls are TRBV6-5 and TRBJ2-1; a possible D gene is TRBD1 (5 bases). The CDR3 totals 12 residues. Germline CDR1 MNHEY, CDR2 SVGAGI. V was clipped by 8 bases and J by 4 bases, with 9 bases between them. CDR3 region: CASGDSYNEQFF. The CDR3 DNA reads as TGTGCCAGCGGAGACAGTTACAATGAGCAGTTCTTC.

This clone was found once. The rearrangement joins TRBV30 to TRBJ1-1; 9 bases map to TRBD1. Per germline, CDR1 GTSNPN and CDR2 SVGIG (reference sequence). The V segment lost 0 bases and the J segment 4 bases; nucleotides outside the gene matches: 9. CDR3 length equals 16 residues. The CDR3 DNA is TGTGCCTGGAGTGTACCCTTAGGACAGGGGAGCACTGAAGCTTTCTTT. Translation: CAWSVPLGQGSTEAFF.